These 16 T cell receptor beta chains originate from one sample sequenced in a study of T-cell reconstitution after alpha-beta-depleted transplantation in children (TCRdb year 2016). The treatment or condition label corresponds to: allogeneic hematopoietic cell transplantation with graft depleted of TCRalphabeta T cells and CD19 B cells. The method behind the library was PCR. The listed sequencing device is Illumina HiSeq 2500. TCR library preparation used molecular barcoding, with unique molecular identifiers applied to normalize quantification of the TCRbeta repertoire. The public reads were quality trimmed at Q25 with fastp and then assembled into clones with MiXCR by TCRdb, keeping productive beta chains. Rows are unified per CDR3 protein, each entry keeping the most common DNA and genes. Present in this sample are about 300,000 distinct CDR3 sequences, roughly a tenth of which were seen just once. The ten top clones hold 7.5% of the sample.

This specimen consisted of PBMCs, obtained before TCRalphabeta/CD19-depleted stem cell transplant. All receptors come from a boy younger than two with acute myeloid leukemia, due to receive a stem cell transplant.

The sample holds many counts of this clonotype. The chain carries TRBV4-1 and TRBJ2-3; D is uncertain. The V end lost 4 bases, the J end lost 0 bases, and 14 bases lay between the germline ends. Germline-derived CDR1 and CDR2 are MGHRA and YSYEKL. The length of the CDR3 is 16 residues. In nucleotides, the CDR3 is TGCGCCAGCAGCCCGATAATCCTAAGAAGCACAGATACGCAGTATTTT. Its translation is CASSPIILRSTDTQYF.

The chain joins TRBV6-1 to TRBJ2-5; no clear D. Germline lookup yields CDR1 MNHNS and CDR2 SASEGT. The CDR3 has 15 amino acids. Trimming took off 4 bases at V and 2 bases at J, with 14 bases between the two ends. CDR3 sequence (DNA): TGTGCCAGCAGTGGCCAGACGGGCCGTCAAGAGACCCAGTACTTC. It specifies CASSGQTGRQETQYF.

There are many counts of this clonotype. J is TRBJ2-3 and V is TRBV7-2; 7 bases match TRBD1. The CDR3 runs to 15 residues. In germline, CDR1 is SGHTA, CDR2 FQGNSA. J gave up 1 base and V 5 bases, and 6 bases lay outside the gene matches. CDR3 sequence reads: CASSARQGRTDTQYF. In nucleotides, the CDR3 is TGTGCCAGCAGCGCCAGACAGGGCCGCACAGATACGCAGTATTTT.

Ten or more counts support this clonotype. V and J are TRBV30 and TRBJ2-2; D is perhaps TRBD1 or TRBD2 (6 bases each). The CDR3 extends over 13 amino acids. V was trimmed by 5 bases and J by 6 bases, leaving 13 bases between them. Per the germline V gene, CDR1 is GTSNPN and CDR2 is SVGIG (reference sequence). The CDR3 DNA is TGTGCCTGGGGACGTAGGGGGGCCGGGGAGCTGTTTTTT. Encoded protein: CAWGRRGAGELFF.

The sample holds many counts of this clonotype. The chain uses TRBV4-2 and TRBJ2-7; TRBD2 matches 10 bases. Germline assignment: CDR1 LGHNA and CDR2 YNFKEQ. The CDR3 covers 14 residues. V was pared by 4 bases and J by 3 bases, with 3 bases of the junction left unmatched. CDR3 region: CASSPRLAGYEQYF. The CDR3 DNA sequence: TGTGCCAGCAGCCCCCGACTAGCGGGCTACGAGCAGTACTTC.

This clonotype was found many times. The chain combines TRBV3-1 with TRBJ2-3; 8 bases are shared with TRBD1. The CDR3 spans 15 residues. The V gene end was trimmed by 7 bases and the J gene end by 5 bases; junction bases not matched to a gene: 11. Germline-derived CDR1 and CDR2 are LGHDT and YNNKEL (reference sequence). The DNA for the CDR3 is TGTGCCAGCACCAGAGGACAGGGATGGCAAGATACGCAGTATTTT. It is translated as CASTRGQGWQDTQYF.

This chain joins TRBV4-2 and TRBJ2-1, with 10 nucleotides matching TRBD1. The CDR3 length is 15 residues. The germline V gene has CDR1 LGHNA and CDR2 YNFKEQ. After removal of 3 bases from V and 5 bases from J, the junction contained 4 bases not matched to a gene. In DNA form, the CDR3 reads TGTGCCAGCAGCCAGGGACAGGGGAGGAACAATGAGCAGTTCTTC. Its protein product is CASSQGQGRNNEQFF.

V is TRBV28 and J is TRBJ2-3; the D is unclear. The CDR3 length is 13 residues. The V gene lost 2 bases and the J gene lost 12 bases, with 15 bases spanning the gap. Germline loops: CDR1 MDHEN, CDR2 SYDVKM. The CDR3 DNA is TGTGCCAGCAGTTTAGCCCCTTGGAGTTCTCAGTATTTT. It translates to CASSLAPWSSQYF. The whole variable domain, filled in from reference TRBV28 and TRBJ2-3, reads DVKVTQSSRYLVKRTGEKVFLECVQDMDHENMFWYRQDPGLGLRLIYFSYDVKMKEKGDIPEGYSVSREKKERFSLILESASTNQTSMYLCASSLAPWSSQYFGPGTRLTVL.

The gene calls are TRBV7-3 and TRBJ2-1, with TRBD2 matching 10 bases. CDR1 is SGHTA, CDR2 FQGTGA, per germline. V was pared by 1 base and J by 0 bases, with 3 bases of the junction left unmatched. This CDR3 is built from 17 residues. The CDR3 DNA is TGTGCCAGCAGCTTAATGGCTAGCGGGAGCTCCTACAATGAGCAGTTCTTC. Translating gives CASSLMASGSSYNEQFF.

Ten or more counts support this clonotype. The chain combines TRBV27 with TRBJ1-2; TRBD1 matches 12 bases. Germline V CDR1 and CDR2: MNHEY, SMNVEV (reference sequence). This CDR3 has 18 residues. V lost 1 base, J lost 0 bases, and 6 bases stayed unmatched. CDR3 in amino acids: CASSLWGTGGRANYGYTF. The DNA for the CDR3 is TGTGCCAGCAGTTTATGGGGGACAGGGGGCAGAGCTAACTATGGCTACACCTTC.

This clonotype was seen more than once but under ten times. As DNA, the CDR3 is TGTGCCAGCAGTCCACCGACCGGGAACAATGAGCAGTTCTTC. Translation gives CASSPPTGNNEQFF. The rearrangement links TRBV12-3 or TRBV12-4 to TRBJ2-1; perhaps TRBD2 as D (5 bases). V lost 5 bases, J lost 5 bases, and 13 bases lay in between. The CDR3 consists of 14 residues.

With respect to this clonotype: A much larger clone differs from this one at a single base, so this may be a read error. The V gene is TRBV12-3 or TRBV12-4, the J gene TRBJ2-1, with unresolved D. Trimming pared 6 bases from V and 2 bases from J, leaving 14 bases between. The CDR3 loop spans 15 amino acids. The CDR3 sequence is CASSPPALAYNEQFF. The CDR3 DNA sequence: TGTGCCAGCAGCCCTCCGGCACTTGCCTACAATGAGCAGTTCTTC.

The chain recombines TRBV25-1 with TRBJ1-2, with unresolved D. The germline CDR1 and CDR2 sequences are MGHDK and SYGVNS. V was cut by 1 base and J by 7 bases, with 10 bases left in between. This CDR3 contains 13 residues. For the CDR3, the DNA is TGTGCCAGCAGTGAATGGACGGTGGGTGGCTACACCTTC. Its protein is CASSEWTVGGYTF.

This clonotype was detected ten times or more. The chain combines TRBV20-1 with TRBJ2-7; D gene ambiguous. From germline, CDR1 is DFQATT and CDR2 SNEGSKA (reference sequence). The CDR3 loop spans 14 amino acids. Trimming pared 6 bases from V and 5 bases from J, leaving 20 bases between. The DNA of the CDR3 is TGCAGTGCAAACAGACAAATGTCTACGAACGAGCAGTACTTC. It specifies CSANRQMSTNEQYF.

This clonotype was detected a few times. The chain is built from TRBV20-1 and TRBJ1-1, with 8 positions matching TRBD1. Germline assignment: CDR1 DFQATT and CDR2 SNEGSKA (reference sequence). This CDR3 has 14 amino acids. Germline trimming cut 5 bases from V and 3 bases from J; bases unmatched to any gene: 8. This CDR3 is CSALSGGADTEAFF. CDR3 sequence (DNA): TGCAGTGCTCTCTCAGGGGGCGCGGACACTGAAGCTTTCTTT.

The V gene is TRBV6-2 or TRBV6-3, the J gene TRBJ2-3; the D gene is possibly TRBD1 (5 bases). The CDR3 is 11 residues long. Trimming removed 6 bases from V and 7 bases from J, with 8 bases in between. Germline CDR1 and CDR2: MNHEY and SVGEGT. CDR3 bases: TGTGCCAGCAGGACAGCGTATACGCAGTATTTT. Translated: CASRTAYTQYF.